Listed here are 21 T cell receptor beta chains from one sample, sequenced in a study of Ad26.COV2.S vaccination and SARS-CoV-2 variants. Sequenced by immunoSEQ multiplex PCR; TCRdb stores in-frame clones only, minus some. The sample consists of under 550,000 clones, roughly 88% of them appearing once. Treatment defined: some 20 received Ad26.COV2.S at low or high dose, single or two shots; several received placebo; per-sample allocation not given. Samples came from day 63 after the first vaccine or placebo injection. The sequenced sample was peripheral blood, obtained in a trial of Ad26.COV2.S vaccine versus placebo. These receptors all come from a person between 18 and 65 years old who received the Ad26.COV2.S COVID-19 vaccine or a placebo.

The V gene is TRBV5-4, the J gene TRBJ1-2, with D hard to call. The V end lost 0 bases, the J end lost 8 bases, and 11 bases lay between the germline ends. The CDR3 is 13 amino acids. Germline CDR1 SGHNT, CDR2 YYREEE (reference sequence). The CDR3 coding sequence is TGTGCCAGCAGCTTGGTGACCGCCTCAGGCTACACCTTC. It is translated as CASSLVTASGYTF.

The chain links TRBV19 to TRBJ2-5, with D possibly TRBD1 on 6 matching bases. Trimming shortened V by 6 bases and J by 5 bases, and 13 bases separated the two germline ends. The CDR3 spans 13 residues. The germline gives CDR1 LNHDA, CDR2 SQIVND (reference sequence). In DNA form, the CDR3 reads TGTGCCAGTAGCTCGCCAGGGGTCGAGACCCAGTACTTC. Translation: CASSSPGVETQYF.

V usage is TRBV19 and J usage is TRBJ1-5, with a possible D match to TRBD1 (5 bases). CDR1 LNHDA and CDR2 SQIVND come from the germline V gene (reference sequence). Between the trimmed V and J ends, which lost 6 bases and 3 bases, there was a span of 18 bases. The CDR3 extends over 16 amino acids. In DNA form, the CDR3 reads TGTGCCAGTAGCCATTCTAGGAGGGACGACAATCAGCCCCAGCATTTT. Its protein is CASSHSRRDDNQPQHF.

This sequence joins TRBV10-3 and TRBJ2-3, with D possibly TRBD2 on 7 matching bases. The CDR3 is 13 residues long. Deletions cut 5 bases from V and 7 bases from J, with 13 bases between. Germline CDR1 ENHRY, CDR2 SYGVKD. CDR3 sequence: CAISRGGQYTQYF. The CDR3 coding sequence is TGTGCCATCAGTAGGGGGGGCCAATATACGCAGTATTTT.

This clone was detected only once. V is TRBV19 and J is TRBJ2-3; D gene ambiguous. The germline gives CDR1 LNHDA, CDR2 SQIVND (reference sequence). The CDR3 covers 11 residues. Trimming removed 6 bases from V and 6 bases from J, with 7 bases in between. The CDR3 sequence: CASSPGDTQYF. The CDR3 nucleotides are TGTGCCAGTAGCCCGGGTGATACGCAGTATTTT.

The chain is built from TRBV15 and TRBJ1-2; D possibly corresponds to TRBD1 (6 bases). V was clipped by 0 bases and J by 7 bases, with 15 bases between them. CDR3 length equals 15 residues. Germline CDR1 LNHNV, CDR2 YYDKDF (reference sequence). The CDR3 nucleotides are TGTGCCACCAGCAGAGATCTTACAGGGAAGGGTGGCTACACCTTC. Translation: CATSRDLTGKGGYTF.

This chain joins TRBV2 and TRBJ2-3; TRBD2 matches 11 bases. From germline, CDR1 is SNHLY and CDR2 FYNNEI. The CDR3 is 19 amino acids. The junction had 19 bases not matched to a gene; V was cut back by 11 bases and J by 0 bases. CDR3 bases: TGTGCCTCCGCATCACGACTAGCGGGGACCGCTTCTAGCACAGATACGCAGTATTTT. It translates to CASASRLAGTASSTDTQYF.

The chain combines TRBV3-1 (or the pseudogene TRBV3-2) with TRBJ1-1; no clear D. The V end was cut by 4 bases, the J end by 3 bases, with 12 bases between. Germline values: CDR1 LGHDT, CDR2 YNNKEL (reference sequence). The CDR3 totals 14 residues. This CDR3 is CASSPPWSDTEAFF. DNA for the CDR3: TGTGCCAGCAGCCCCCCGTGGTCGGACACTGAAGCTTTCTTT.

This clone was seen only a few times. This rearrangement joins TRBV30 to TRBJ1-6; TRBD1 matches 11 bases. Looked up from germline, CDR1 is GTSNPN and CDR2 is SVGIG (reference sequence). This CDR3 is built from 16 residues. CDR3 in amino acids: CARRTGGEPVNSPLHF. DNA for the CDR3: TGTGCACGAAGGACAGGGGGCGAACCGGTTAATTCACCCCTCCACTTT.

V usage is TRBV3-1 (or the pseudogene TRBV3-2) and J usage is TRBJ2-1, with TRBD2 matching 9 bases. CDR1 and CDR2 (germline): LGHDT, YNNKEL (reference sequence). The CDR3 runs 19 residues. V shed 4 bases and J 8 bases; nucleotides not matched to a gene: 21. CDR3 DNA: TGTGCCAGCAGCCTTAACCTTCTATTGGTAGCGGGGGCCAACGATGAGCAGTTCTTC. Encoded protein: CASSLNLLLVAGANDEQFF.

This clone was counted only a few times. The identical CDR3 is also encoded by other nucleotide sequences in the sample. The rearrangement uses TRBV6-5 and TRBJ1-2, with D unclear. The CDR3 has 11 amino acids. The germline gives CDR1 MNHEY, CDR2 SVGAGI. V was pared by 4 bases and J by 5 bases, with 5 bases between. The CDR3: CASSSGYGYTF. The CDR3 DNA is TGTGCCAGCAGTTCTGGATATGGCTACACCTTC.

Here the CDR3 reads CASSLEGTLNYNEQFF. In nucleotides, the CDR3 is TGTGCCAGCAGCTTAGAGGGGACTTTAAACTACAATGAGCAGTTCTTC. This chain connects TRBV11-2 to TRBJ2-1, with D perhaps matching TRBD2 (6 bases). The length of the CDR3 is 16 residues. Germline values: CDR1 SGHAT, CDR2 FQNNGV. V shed 0 bases and J shed 3 bases, with 12 bases lying between them.

V and J are TRBV7-9 and TRBJ2-7; D gene uncertain. Trimming shortened V by 0 bases and J by 3 bases, and 12 bases separated the two germline ends. The CDR3 length is 15 residues. Germline values: CDR1 SEHNR, CDR2 FQNEAQ (reference sequence). The CDR3 DNA reads TGTGCCAGCAGCTTAGCCGCGACGGGCAACTACGAGCAGTACTTC. It translates to CASSLAATGNYEQYF.

Comment on this clone: This CDR3 is also generated by other DNA sequences in the sample. The chain links TRBV28 to TRBJ1-2, with D hard to call. This CDR3 region has 12 residues. CDR1 MDHEN and CDR2 SYDVKM come from the germline V gene. V was clipped by 8 bases and J by 2 bases, with 9 bases between them. CDR3: CASSLRNYGYTF. CDR3 DNA: TGTGCCAGCTCTCTTCGGAACTATGGCTACACCTTC.

The chain carries TRBV5-4 and TRBJ2-7, with 10 bases lining up with TRBD1. Germline lookup yields CDR1 SGHNT and CDR2 YYREEE (reference sequence). CDR3 length: 15 amino acids. Losses at the gene ends were 4 bases for V and 5 bases for J; bases not matched to a gene: 9. Written as DNA, the CDR3 is TGTGCCAGCAGCCTGTGGGGACAGGGGATCCACGAGCAGTACTTC. It yields the protein CASSLWGQGIHEQYF.

The count of this clone is one. The gene calls are TRBV12-3 or TRBV12-4 and TRBJ1-2; D gene unclear. There are 11 residues in the CDR3. V was trimmed by 5 bases and J by 3 bases, leaving 4 bases between them. Written as DNA, the CDR3 is TGTGCCAGCAGTCAGGACTATGGCTACACCTTC. Protein sequence: CASSQDYGYTF.

CDR3 loop: CASSQEGQGARGNQPQHF. The CDR3 nucleotides read TGCGCCAGCAGCCAAGAAGGGCAGGGGGCGCGAGGCAATCAGCCCCAGCATTTT. V gene TRBV4-3 combines with J gene TRBJ1-5; 8 bases match TRBD1. V gave up 0 bases and J gave up 2 bases; unmatched junction bases: 9. Germline lookup yields CDR1 LGHNA and CDR2 YSLEER. The CDR3 is made up of 18 amino acids.

This sequence joins TRBV6-2 or TRBV6-3 and TRBJ1-1; D remains ambiguous. The V gene's germline CDR1 is MNHEY and CDR2 SVGEGT. There are 13 residues in the CDR3. V lost 0 bases, J lost 8 bases, and 10 bases lay in between. The chain's CDR3 is CASSYSRGSEAFF. The CDR3 DNA reads TGTGCCAGCAGTTACTCTCGAGGGAGCGAAGCTTTCTTT.

The V gene is TRBV4-3, the J gene TRBJ2-2; 10 nucleotides align to TRBD2. This CDR3 region has 16 residues. After removal of 2 bases from V and 4 bases from J, the junction contained 4 bases not matched to a gene. Germline lookup yields CDR1 LGHNA and CDR2 YSLEER. The CDR3 nucleotides are TGCGCCAGCAGCCAAATGCTAGCGGGGGCCACCGGGGAGCTGTTTTTT. Its translation: CASSQMLAGATGELFF.

The V call is TRBV3-1 (or the pseudogene TRBV3-2), the J call TRBJ1-4; 8 bases fit TRBD1. After removal of 0 bases from V and 2 bases from J, the junction contained 5 bases not matched to a gene. The CDR3 is 17 amino acids. CDR1 LGHDT and CDR2 YNNKEL come from the germline V gene (reference sequence). This CDR3 is CASSQESGGGTNEKLFF. In nucleotides, the CDR3 is TGTGCCAGCAGCCAAGAGTCAGGGGGCGGCACTAATGAAAAACTGTTTTTT.

This clone was recorded only once. This chain uses TRBV7-2 with TRBJ2-7; the match to TRBD2 covers 10 bases. Germline V CDR1 and CDR2: SGHTA, FQGNSA. J gave up 4 bases and V 2 bases, and 11 bases lay outside the gene matches. This CDR3 contains 17 residues. The CDR3 bases are TGTGCCAGCAGCTTATCTGCTTCTAGCGGGGGCCTGTACGAGCAGTACTTC. This translates into CASSLSASSGGLYEQYF.